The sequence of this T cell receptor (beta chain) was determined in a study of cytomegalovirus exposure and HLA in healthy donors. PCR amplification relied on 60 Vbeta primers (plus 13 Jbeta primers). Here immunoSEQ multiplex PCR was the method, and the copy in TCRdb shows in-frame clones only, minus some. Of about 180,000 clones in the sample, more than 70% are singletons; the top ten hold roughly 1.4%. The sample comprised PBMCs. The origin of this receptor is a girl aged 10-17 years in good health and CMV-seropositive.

CDR3 sequence reads: CASSPIQEETQYF. CDR3 DNA sequence: TGTGCCAGCTCACCAATACAGGAGGAGACCCAGTACTTC. This chain uses TRBV18 with TRBJ2-5, with D perhaps TRBD1 (5 bases). The CDR3 length is 13 residues. V lost 2 bases and J lost 5, with 9 bases in between. Germline CDR1 and CDR2: KGHSH and LQKENI.